This T cell receptor (beta chain) was recovered during a study of T cell responses to AZD1222 COVID-19 vaccine. This clone turned up a few times. Losses at the gene ends were 4 bases for V and 3 bases for J; bases not matched to a gene: 5. The CDR3 sequence is 15 residues long. The germline V gene encodes CDR1 SNHLY and CDR2 FYNNEI. Repertoires were generated with immunoSEQ multiplex PCR, while TCRdb's copy carries only in-frame clones and drops some. The sample carries 70,000 to 95,000 clones, 80% recorded once. The sample was peripheral blood, taken on day 0 of AZD1222 vaccination. This TCR derives from an adult in good health. This chain uses TRBV2 with TRBJ2-1, with 8 bases that match TRBD2. CDR3 amino acids: CASSATSGLYNEQFF. The CDR3 coding sequence is TGTGCCAGCAGTGCCACTAGCGGCCTCTACAATGAGCAGTTCTTC.